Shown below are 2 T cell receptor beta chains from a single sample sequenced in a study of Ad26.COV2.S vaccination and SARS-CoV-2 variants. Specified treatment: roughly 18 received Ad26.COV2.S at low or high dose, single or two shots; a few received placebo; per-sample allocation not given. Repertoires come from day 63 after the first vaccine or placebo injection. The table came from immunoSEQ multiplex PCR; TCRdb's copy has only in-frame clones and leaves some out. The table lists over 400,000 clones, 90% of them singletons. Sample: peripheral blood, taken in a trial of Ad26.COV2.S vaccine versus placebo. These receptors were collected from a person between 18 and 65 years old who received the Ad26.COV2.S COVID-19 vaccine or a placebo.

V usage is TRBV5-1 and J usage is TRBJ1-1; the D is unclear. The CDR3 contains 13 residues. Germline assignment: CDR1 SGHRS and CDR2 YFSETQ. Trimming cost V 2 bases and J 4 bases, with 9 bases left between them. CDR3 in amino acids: CASSLEEFTEAFF. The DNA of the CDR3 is TGCGCCAGCAGCTTAGAAGAGTTCACTGAAGCTTTCTTT.

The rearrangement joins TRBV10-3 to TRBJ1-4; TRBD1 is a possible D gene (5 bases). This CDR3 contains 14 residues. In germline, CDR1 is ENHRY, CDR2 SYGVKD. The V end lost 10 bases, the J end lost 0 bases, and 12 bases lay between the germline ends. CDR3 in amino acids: CATAGPATNEKLFF. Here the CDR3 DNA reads TGTGCCACGGCGGGGCCCGCAACTAATGAAAAACTGTTTTTT.